This section outlines one TCR beta chain sequence together with its context. The sample belongs to a study of response to subunit inactivated influenza vaccine. This CDR3 is built from 15 residues. Germline V gene lookup returns CDR1 SGHTA and CDR2 FQGNSA. Trimming pared 5 bases from V and 0 bases from J, leaving 11 bases between. Each CDR3 protein gets one entry after TCRdb re-called the RT-PCR reads with MiXCR. The sample holds about 540,000 distinct CDR3 sequences; approximately 20% are singletons and the top ten take approximately 3%. These sequences were also reported in another study, on T cells expressing NK-cell markers. That work states: UMI-tagged 5'RACE template switching yielded the TCR beta cDNA. Among CD8+ T cells from over 5 donors, dominant NKG2C+ clonotypes accounted for roughly 1.0-7.0%.

The chain joins TRBV7-2 to TRBJ1-3, with D unclear. This clonotype was sampled from a middle-aged man who received an inactivated influenza vaccine. The starting material was CD4+ T cells sorted from PBMCs, obtained approximately 13 days after vaccination. The DNA for the CDR3 is TGTGCCAGCAGCCCGAAACCCTCCTCTGGAAACACCATATATTTT. Translated: CASSPKPSSGNTIYF.